Each of the 4 T cell receptor beta chains below was sequenced from the same sample in a study of human T cells and chemical hapten exposure. The time point: pre-sensitization, week 0. Treatment meaning: therapeutic diphenylcyclopropenone sensitization with weekly scalp DPC. TCRdb called the RACE reads again in MiXCR, with one record for every CDR3 protein. The table records around 120,000 distinct CDR3 sequences, less than 15% of them present only once. The sample was whole blood, taken in connection with sensitization to the hapten diphenylcyclopropenone (DPC). The receptor set was obtained from a woman aged 18 to 35 with alopecia areata. Some clones in this sample may be carry-over from other donors' samples.

About this clonotype itself: A read error is possible here, since a much larger clone lies one base away. The chain carries TRBV7-9 and TRBJ1-5, with TRBD1 identical over 9 bases. Germline CDR1 SEHNR, CDR2 FQNEAQ (reference sequence). This CDR3 has 14 amino acids. The CDR3 sequence: CASSGDRANQPRHF. CDR3 coding DNA: TGTGCCAGCAGCGGGGACAGGGCGAATCAGCCCCGGCATTTT.

This clonotype turned up a few times. CDR3 DNA: TGTGCCAGCAGCCAAGCCTCCACGGGACAGCTCTATGGCTACACCTTC. Encoded protein: CASSQASTGQLYGYTF. The chain uses TRBV4-2 and TRBJ1-2; 7 bases agree with TRBD1. Trimming cost V 1 base and J 4 bases; bases outside gene matches: 9. CDR1 and CDR2 from the germline V gene are LGHNA and YNFKEQ. There are 16 residues in the CDR3.

This clonotype was observed a few times. V usage is TRBV3-1 and J usage is TRBJ2-7; TRBD2 might be the D (5 bases). The CDR3 runs 13 residues. Germline V gene data show CDR1 as LGHDT and CDR2 as YNNKEL (reference sequence). Between the trimmed V and J ends, which lost 0 bases and 6 bases, there was a span of 9 bases. The CDR3 loop reads CASSQDLAGEQYF. CDR3 nucleotides: TGTGCCAGCAGCCAAGATTTGGCGGGCGAGCAGTACTTC.

V usage is TRBV12-3 or TRBV12-4 and J usage is TRBJ1-6; possible D gene TRBD1, 5 bases. V lost 5 bases, J lost 10 bases, and 15 bases lay in between. The CDR3 length is 14 residues. The CDR3 coding sequence is TGTGCCAGCAGTCAAAAGGGACCCGAGTCACCCCTCCACTTT. This gives the protein CASSQKGPESPLHF.